This T cell receptor beta chain was profiled in a study of T-cell memory formation after mild COVID-19. Study-level background: Among the donors, TCR clusters were largely specific to each donor.

Comment on this clonotype: Antigen unknown.

TCRdb fed the 5' RACE reads into MiXCR, producing one record per CDR3 protein. Of 310,000 or so distinct CDR3 sequences listed, 15% are singletons. Study observations and caveats: Researchers report contracting CD4+ clones mostly in CM and EM, with CD8+ clones in EMRA.

Trimming removed 1 base at V and 0 bases at J, with 6 bases between. CDR3 size: 14 residues. Germline V gives CDR1 SQVTM, CDR2 ANQGSEA. This chain links TRBV29-1 with TRBJ1-4; D remains unclear. The TCR originated in a man younger than 35 who had mild COVID-19 (a few samples of this study predate the infection). Cell type and time point are not known. Sequencing used PBMCs or a T cell subset sorted from them (not recorded which). Here the CDR3 DNA reads TGCAGCGTTGAAGTTCATGCAACTAATGAAAAACTGTTTTTT. This gives the protein CSVEVHATNEKLFF.